This T cell receptor beta chain was sequenced for a study of OX40 agonist ivuxolimab in advanced cancers. Study in general: Prior anti-PD-1, anti-PD-L1 or anti-CTLA-4 therapy did not bar entry, and around 39% had some.

The study's findings and limits: More expanded clones were seen, on average, in CD8+ T cells than in CD4+.

The CDR3 totals 15 residues. Trimming took off 0 bases at V and 3 bases at J, with 12 bases between the two ends. Germline CDR1 MNHEY, CDR2 SVGAGI. To note about this clone: Its antigen is not identified.

Measured with immunoSEQ multiplex PCR; TCRdb has only the in-frame clones, and not every one. The data hold some 60,000 clones, with approximately 84% observed a single time. The V gene is TRBV6-5, the J gene TRBJ2-7; D is possibly TRBD1 or TRBD2 (6 bases each). Source: CD4+ or CD8+ T cells sorted from blood, taken in a trial of the OX40 agonist ivuxolimab. The receptor's source is an adult with an advanced solid tumor such as melanoma, head and neck, liver or kidney cancer. CDR3 bases: TGTGCCAGCAGTTACTCGGGGGGCGCTCGCTACGAGCAGTACTTC. This codes for CASSYSGGARYEQYF.